This is a list of T cell receptor beta chains from one sample in a study of cytomegalovirus exposure and HLA in healthy donors. Some clones are missing from TCRdb's copy, which holds only in-frame ones; the method was immunoSEQ multiplex PCR. The listing contains 100,000 to 150,000 clones. Sequencing used PBMCs. These receptors all stem from a man aged 40-49 years in good health and CMV-seronegative. CDR3s include the opening cysteine and the closing phenylalanine or tryptophan. A D gene is named only where the DNA matches it firmly.

TRBD1	TRBJ1-1	TRBV5-4	TGTGCCAGCAGACGGGACAGGGGCTCAGTCGGCACTGAAGCTTTCTTT	CASRRDRGSVGTEAFF
TRBD2	TRBJ2-1	TRBV7-9	TGTGCCAGCAGCTCGGGACTAGCCCTGGATGAGCAGTTCTTC	CASSSGLALDEQFF
.	TRBJ2-7	TRBV6-1	TGTGCCAGCAGGGACAGAATCTCCTACGAGCAGTACTTC	CASRDRISYEQYF
.	TRBJ1-2	TRBV28	TGTGCCAGCAGTTTGAGACAGAACACTAACTATGGCTACACCTTC	CASSLRQNTNYGYTF
TRBD2	TRBJ2-5	TRBV6-6	TGTGCCAGCACTCGGGGGGGGGACCAAGAGACCCAGTACTTC	CASTRGGDQETQYF
.	TRBJ2-7	TRBV5-4	TGTGCCAGCAGCTTGGGGGGGACTCTTCTTATTGACGAGCAGTACTTC	CASSLGGTLLIDEQYF
TRBD1	TRBJ1-1	TRBV19	TGTGCCAGTAGTGCCTCCGACAGGGGAGGGAGTGAAGCTTTCTTT	CASSASDRGGSEAFF
TRBD1	TRBJ2-1	TRBV11-2	TGTGCCAGCAGCCAAACAGGGGTGCGGAATGAGCAGTTCTTC	CASSQTGVRNEQFF
TRBD2	TRBJ2-1	TRBV11-2	TGTGCCAGCAGCCGCTCGCTACTAGCGGGGGGATCCTACAATGAGCAGTTCTTC	CASSRSLLAGGSYNEQFF
.	TRBJ2-3	TRBV5-6	TGTGCCAGCAGCTTGAGACAGGCACACACAGATACGCAGTATTTT	CASSLRQAHTDTQYF
.	TRBJ1-2	TRBV7-8	TGTGCCAGCAGCTTAGTGGGGGGATCTAACTATGGCTACACCTTC	CASSLVGGSNYGYTF
TRBD1	TRBJ1-2	TRBV29-1	TGCAGCGTTGAAGGACAAAGACAGGGGTTTAGCTCCTATGGCTACACCTTC	CSVEGQRQGFSSYGYTF
TRBD2	TRBJ2-1	TRBV7-9	TGTGCCAGCAGCTGGGGACTAGCTTACTACAATGAGCAGTTCTTC	CASSWGLAYYNEQFF
.	TRBJ2-2	TRBV18	TGTGCCAGCTCACCGGGACAAGACACCGGGGAGCTGTTTTTT	CASSPGQDTGELFF
TRBD1	TRBJ2-7	TRBV7-2	TGTGCCAGCAGCTTAATGACAGGGGGCAAGGGCGAGCAGTACTTC	CASSLMTGGKGEQYF
.	TRBJ2-1	TRBV2	TGTGCCAGCAGTGAAAGGGGCGTGGTCGGAAATGAGCAGTTCTTC	CASSERGVVGNEQFF
TRBD2	TRBJ2-2	TRBV2	TGTGCCAGCAGGGCAGTAGCGGGAACGAACACCGGGGAGCTGTTTTTT	CASRAVAGTNTGELFF
.	TRBJ1-1	TRBV4-3	TGCGCCAGCAGCCAAGATCTTACGACAGGCGCCACTGAAGCTTTCTTT	CASSQDLTTGATEAFF
TRBD1	TRBJ2-6	TRBV5-1	TGCGCCAGCAGCTCGGGACAGGGGGCAGCCAACGTCCTGACTTTC	CASSSGQGAANVLTF
TRBD2	TRBJ2-7	TRBV7-2	TGTGCCAGCAGCCTTAGCGGGAGCTCCTACGAGCAGTACTTC	CASSLSGSSYEQYF
TRBD1	TRBJ1-5	TRBV10-3	TGTGCCATCGGCACAGGGGGCCTTCAGCCCCAGCATTTT	CAIGTGGLQPQHF
.	TRBJ2-5	TRBV28	TGTGCCAGCAGTTTGGGGGGCGCAGGGGGCCAAGAGACCCAGTACTTC	CASSLGGAGGQETQYF
TRBD2	TRBJ2-1	TRBV7-9	TGTGCCAGCAGCTTAAGATTAGCGGGACCTTCCTACAATGAGCAGTTCTTC	CASSLRLAGPSYNEQFF
.	TRBJ1-1	TRBV10-1	TGCGCCAGCAGTGAAGTTGGTCTCGGAGAGGCGAACTTGGCTTTCTTT	CASSEVGLGEANLAFF
.	TRBJ2-1	TRBV2	TGTGCCAGCTCTGCGGCTTCCTTATACAATGAGCAGTTCTTC	CASSAASLYNEQFF
.	TRBJ1-5	TRBV30	TGTGCCTGGAGTGGAGGGCCCGAGTGGCCCCAGCATTTT	CAWSGGPEWPQHF
TRBD1	TRBJ2-2	TRBV11-2	TGTGCCAGCAGCTTGAGGGGGCTAGGCACCGGGGAGCTGTTTTTT	CASSLRGLGTGELFF
.	TRBJ2-1	TRBV18	TGTGCCAGCTCAGATAGCGGAGAGAATGAGCAGTTCTTC	CASSDSGENEQFF
TRBD2	TRBJ2-7	TRBV5-1	TGCGCCAGCAGCTCAGGAGCGGGACTGTCCTACGAGCAGTACTTC	CASSSGAGLSYEQYF
TRBD2	TRBJ2-3	TRBV4-3	TGCGCCAGCAGCCAAGATAGTGGGACTAGCAGCCCCGGGCAGTATTTT	CASSQDSGTSSPGQYF
.	TRBJ2-3	TRBV10-3	TGTGCCATCAGTGTACTAGGAGATTACACAGATACGCAGTATTTT	CAISVLGDYTDTQYF
TRBD1	TRBJ2-5	TRBV15	TGTGCCACCAGCACATACCGGGACAGGATTCAAGAGACCCAGTACTTC	CATSTYRDRIQETQYF
TRBD2	TRBJ2-1	TRBV28	TGTGCCAGCAGTTTGGGACTAGCGGGAGGGGAGCAGTTCTTC	CASSLGLAGGEQFF
TRBD1	TRBJ1-1	TRBV9	TGTGCCAGCAGCGTAGATACAGGGGGCACTGAAGCTTTCTTT	CASSVDTGGTEAFF
.	TRBJ2-5	TRBV9	TGTGCCAGCAGCGTAGGAGACCACAGGTCGGAGACCCAGTACTTC	CASSVGDHRSETQYF
.	TRBJ1-3	TRBV19	TGTGCCAGTAGTGGGACTCTTGGAAACACCATATATTTT	CASSGTLGNTIYF
TRBD1	TRBJ1-2	TRBV6-5	TGTGCCAGCAGTACAGGGGCCTCTGGCTACACCTTC	CASSTGASGYTF
TRBD2	TRBJ2-5	TRBV6-5	TGCGCCAGCAGTTACTCGTCTAGCGGGAGTCAAGAGACCCAGTACTTC	CASSYSSSGSQETQYF
TRBD1	TRBJ1-1	TRBV7-2	TGTGCCAGCAGCTTCCTCGGGACAGGGGGAGGAACTGAAGCTTTCTTT	CASSFLGTGGGTEAFF
.	TRBJ2-1	TRBV7-3	TGTGCCAGCAGCTTAATCGAGCGGAGGCGGAATGAGCAGTTCTTC	CASSLIERRRNEQFF